A selection of T cell receptor beta chains follows, all from one sample in a study of T-cell reconstitution after alpha-beta-depleted transplantation in children. TCRdb itself ran the PCR reads through MiXCR, one entry per CDR3 protein. The table includes about 340,000 distinct CDR3 sequences, 13% detected once. This material consisted of PBMCs, taken from the stem cell graft. The receptors come from a human donor who donated a stem cell graft to a child with Fanconi anemia. The CDR3 runs from the conserved cysteine through the conserved F or W. The D gene is left open where the match is weak. Where a row states a size, it is once, few, many or the class of an expanded clone; other rows omit it.

clone_size	d_call	v_call	j_call	cdr3_nt	cdr3_aa
many	-	TRBV5-5	TRBJ2-3	TGTGCCAGCAGCTTGAAGACGGGGGCCCGCACAGATACGCAGTATTTT	CASSLKTGARTDTQYF
many	TRBD1	TRBV11-2	TRBJ1-1	TGTGCCAGCAGCCCGACAGGGGCGGACACTGAAGCTTTCTTT	CASSPTGADTEAFF
-	-	TRBV3-1	TRBJ1-6	TGTGCCAGCAGCCAAGTCGTCAAGGCAGGTTCACCCCTCCACTTT	CASSQVVKAGSPLHF
-	TRBD1	TRBV20-1	TRBJ1-1	TGCAGTGCTGGCTCCGGGACAGGGGGCCGCGAAGCTTTCTTT	CSAGSGTGGREAFF
-	-	TRBV10-3	TRBJ2-1	TGTGCCATCAGTGCGTCCTACAATGAGCAGTTCTTC	CAISASYNEQFF
many	TRBD2	TRBV5-1	TRBJ2-7	TGCGCCAGCAGCTTGGGGCAGGGACTATCCTACGAGCAGTACTTC	CASSLGQGLSYEQYF
-	TRBD1	TRBV9	TRBJ2-3	TGTGCCAGCAGCGTAGTAGGGGGCAGAGATACGCAGTATTTT	CASSVVGGRDTQYF
few	-	TRBV11-2	TRBJ2-1	TGTGCCAGCAGCTCCCCGGGGATCGTGGAGCAGTTCTTC	CASSSPGIVEQFF
many	-	TRBV6-6	TRBJ1-2	TGTGCCAGCAGCCTGGGGCTTGACTATGGCTACACCTTC	CASSLGLDYGYTF
few	-	TRBV5-1	TRBJ2-3	TGCGCCAGCAGCTTGGGGAGCGGATCAGATACGCAGTATTTT	CASSLGSGSDTQYF
many	TRBD1	TRBV7-8	TRBJ2-1	TGTGCCAGCAGCTTAAGGTGGCGGACAGGCTCATCCGAGCAGTTCTTC	CASSLRWRTGSSEQFF
few	-	TRBV5-1	TRBJ1-2	TGCGCCAGCAGCTTGACAGGACCCGGGGCGCATGGCTACACCTTC	CASSLTGPGAHGYTF
many	TRBD1	TRBV14	TRBJ1-1	TGTGCCAGCAGTTTCACAGGGGGCACTGAAGCTTTCTTT	CASSFTGGTEAFF
many	-	TRBV6-5	TRBJ1-5	TGTGCCAGCAGACTGGGGCCGGGGCAGCCCCAGCATTTT	CASRLGPGQPQHF
few	-	TRBV12-3/TRBV12-4	TRBJ1-2	TGTGCCAGCAGTTTATGGCAGAACTATGGCTACACCTTC	CASSLWQNYGYTF
many	-	TRBV28	TRBJ2-3	TGTGCCAGCAGGCGGGACACCTCTATCACAGATACGCAGTATTTT	CASRRDTSITDTQYF
-	-	TRBV20-1	TRBJ1-6	TGCAGTGCTCGACCGATGGCGGGATCACCCCTCCACTTT	CSARPMAGSPLHF
few	TRBD2	TRBV11-2	TRBJ2-2	TGTGCCAGCAGCACCCAGCTTTTAGCGGGGGGCGGGAACACCGGGGAGCTGTTTTTT	CASSTQLLAGGGNTGELFF
many	-	TRBV12-3/TRBV12-4	TRBJ1-6	TGTGCCAGCAGTTTAGGGGGGGCGAAAAATTCACCCCTCCACTTT	CASSLGGAKNSPLHF
-	-	TRBV10-3	TRBJ2-7	TGTGCCATCAGTGAGTCGTACAGGAGTTCCGACCAGTACTTC	CAISESYRSSDQYF
few	TRBD2	TRBV15	TRBJ2-1	TGTGCCACCAGGGCTAGCGGGGTTAATGAGCAGTTCTTC	CATRASGVNEQFF
many	-	TRBV20-1	TRBJ2-1	TGCAGTGCTAGAGATGATCCAGGGCCCTACAATGAGCAGTTCTTC	CSARDDPGPYNEQFF
-	-	TRBV30	TRBJ1-1	TGTGCCTGGAGTGTTGGGTTATCCACTGAAGCTTTCTTT	CAWSVGLSTEAFF
few	-	TRBV29-1	TRBJ2-3	TGCAGCGTGACCGGCAGGGTAAGCACAGATACGCAGTATTTT	CSVTGRVSTDTQYF
many	-	TRBV28	TRBJ1-5	TGTGCCAGCAAGCGGGGGCGCAATCAGCCCCAGCATTTT	CASKRGRNQPQHF
-	TRBD1	TRBV7-9	TRBJ1-1	TGTGCCAGCAGGATACAGGGGGCGGGAGCTTTCTTT	CASRIQGAGAFF
few	TRBD1	TRBV4-3	TRBJ1-4	TGCGCCAGCAGCCAAGAAACAGGGGGTAATGAAAAACTGTTTTTT	CASSQETGGNEKLFF
few	TRBD1	TRBV29-1	TRBJ2-1	TGCAGCGTTGAGCCCCCTGACAGGGGATCCTACAATGAGCAGTTCTTC	CSVEPPDRGSYNEQFF
many	-	TRBV10-3	TRBJ1-1	TGTGCCATCGGGGGGATGAACACTGAAGCTTTCTTT	CAIGGMNTEAFF
-	TRBD2	TRBV3-1	TRBJ2-1	TGTGCCAGCAGCCATACAACTAGCGGAGGGGGGTACAATGAGCAGTTCTTC	CASSHTTSGGGYNEQFF
-	-	TRBV11-2	TRBJ2-3	TGTGCCAGCAGCAACTCACTAGTTTACACAGATACGCAGTATTTT	CASSNSLVYTDTQYF
few	TRBD2	TRBV9	TRBJ2-3	TGTGCCAGCGCCGAGGGACTAGCGACAGATACGCAGTATTTT	CASAEGLATDTQYF
few	TRBD2	TRBV6-5	TRBJ2-3	TGTGCCAGCAGTTATCAATCTAGCGGGATCACAGATACGCAGTATTTT	CASSYQSSGITDTQYF
-	-	TRBV20-1	TRBJ1-1	TGCAGTGCTAGCCACAGATTGAACACTGAAGCTTTCTTT	CSASHRLNTEAFF
many	-	TRBV5-1	TRBJ2-1	TGCGCCAGCAGCTTGAGTGGGGACTACAATGAGCAGTTCTTC	CASSLSGDYNEQFF
few	-	TRBV7-2	TRBJ1-2	TGTGCCAGCAGCTTAGCCCGGGAAGGGTTGTATGGCTACACCTTC	CASSLAREGLYGYTF
few	-	TRBV4-3	TRBJ1-2	TGCGCCAGCAGCCCAGGACCCGAGGGGGTTCTTGGCTACACCTTC	CASSPGPEGVLGYTF
few	TRBD1	TRBV7-2	TRBJ2-2	TGTGCCAGCAGCTTAGTGGGGACAGGGGGCGCCACCGGGGAGCTGTTTTTT	CASSLVGTGGATGELFF
-	-	TRBV6-2/TRBV6-3	TRBJ1-5	TGTGCCAGTTCTCTTCCGGGCCTTCCTAATCAGCCCCAGCATTTT	CASSLPGLPNQPQHF
few	TRBD1	TRBV5-1	TRBJ1-6	TGCGCCAGCAGCGAGGGGGCCTCTAATAATTCACCCCTCCACTTT	CASSEGASNNSPLHF
many	TRBD1	TRBV7-9	TRBJ2-3	TGTGCCAGCAGCTTTTTGGGACAGGGGGCTTCAGATACGCAGTATTTT	CASSFLGQGASDTQYF
-	-	TRBV30	TRBJ1-5	TGTGCCTGGAGTGTACAGGATCGTCAGCCCCAGCATTTT	CAWSVQDRQPQHF
many	TRBD2	TRBV20-1	TRBJ2-3	TGCAGTGCTAGAGGTAGCGGGGGGTTCACAGATACGCAGTATTTT	CSARGSGGFTDTQYF
few	-	TRBV15	TRBJ1-2	TGTGCCACCAGCAGCTGGGGGTATGGCTACACCTTC	CATSSWGYGYTF
many	-	TRBV5-1	TRBJ2-3	TGCGCCAGCAGCTTGGGCGGGGCAGATACGCAGTATTTT	CASSLGGADTQYF
many	-	TRBV4-3	TRBJ2-1	TGCGCCAGCAGCCAAGATAGTTACAATGAGCAGTTCTTC	CASSQDSYNEQFF
few	-	TRBV4-3	TRBJ1-1	TGCGCCAGCAGCCAAGATTTAGGCAGACCGAACACTGAAGCTTTCTTT	CASSQDLGRPNTEAFF
many	-	TRBV21-1	TRBJ1-2	TGTGCCAGCAGCAAAGTAGGGGTTCATGGCTACACCTTC	CASSKVGVHGYTF
few	-	TRBV7-9	TRBJ1-1	TGTGCCAGCAGCTTAGCGCTCCCGGGACGGAGTTACCTGAACACTGAAGCTTTCTTT	CASSLALPGRSYLNTEAFF
many	-	TRBV6-1	TRBJ1-3	TGTGCCAGCCGTGCCGGGGACTCTGGAAACACCATATATTTT	CASRAGDSGNTIYF
-	TRBD2	TRBV2	TRBJ2-1	TGTGCCAGCAGTGAGATCCAGCGGGGGGGGAATGAGCAGTTCTTC	CASSEIQRGGNEQFF
-	-	TRBV20-1	TRBJ1-1	TGCAGTGCCATGCCCAGGGCGGGCACTGAAGCTTTCTTT	CSAMPRAGTEAFF
-	-	TRBV20-1	TRBJ1-5	TGCAGTGCTACGGGTGGTAGCAATCAGCCCCAGCATTTT	CSATGGSNQPQHF
once	TRBD2	TRBV18	TRBJ2-3	TGTGCCAGCTCGGGACTAGCGGGAGATGATACGCAGTATTTT	CASSGLAGDDTQYF
few	-	TRBV12-3/TRBV12-4	TRBJ2-7	TGTGCCAGCAGTTTGACCCCGACCTTTTACGAGCAGTACTTC	CASSLTPTFYEQYF
-	TRBD2	TRBV5-6	TRBJ2-1	TGTGCCAGCAGCTGGAGCACGGGGGGACCCTACAATGAGCAGTTCTTC	CASSWSTGGPYNEQFF
-	-	TRBV2	TRBJ1-1	TGTGCCAGCAGTGACGGCGGGGGAATCGTGAACACTGAAGCTTTCTTT	CASSDGGGIVNTEAFF
-	TRBD1	TRBV10-2	TRBJ2-7	TGCGCCAGCAGCTTTGACAGGGGAGAACAGTACTTC	CASSFDRGEQYF
-	-	TRBV5-1	TRBJ1-1	TGCGCCAGCATAGTTGGCCCCGGCGGCACTGAAGCTTTCTTT	CASIVGPGGTEAFF